A selection of T cell receptor beta chains follows, all from one sample in a study of cytomegalovirus exposure and HLA in healthy donors. Sequencing used immunoSEQ multiplex PCR; TCRdb keeps in-frame clones, though not all of them. The sample lists fewer than 90,000 clones; approximately 76% were seen once. Sequences were obtained from PBMCs. These receptors were collected from a man aged 30 to 45 in good health and CMV-seropositive. Each CDR3 is given with its conserved first and last residue. D genes are given only for firm matches. Clone size is stated in some rows and not others, as once, few, many or a class when expanded.

V gene	D gene	clone size	J gene	CDR3 DNA	CDR3 protein
TRBV19	.	.	TRBJ1-6	TGTGCCAGTAGTAAACGGGGAGGACGGCTACCTAATTCACCCCTCCACTTT	CASSKRGGRLPNSPLHF
TRBV7-8	.	.	TRBJ2-5	TGTGCCAGCAGCTTAACGCAGGTCCTAGAGACCCAGTACTTC	CASSLTQVLETQYF
TRBV5-6	TRBD2	.	TRBJ2-7	TGTGCCAGCAGCTTGAGGCTAGCGGGGGGCGAATCCTACGGGCAGTACTTC	CASSLRLAGGESYGQYF
TRBV27	TRBD2	.	TRBJ2-7	TGTGCCAGCAGTTTATGGGCGGGGGGGCTAGGTCTCGAGCAGTACTTC	CASSLWAGGLGLEQYF
TRBV5-1	.	.	TRBJ2-7	TGCGCCAGCAGCTTGTTACTAACCTCCTACGAGCAGTACTTC	CASSLLLTSYEQYF
TRBV19	.	.	TRBJ2-1	TGTGCCACTAAATGGGGCAGGACTAATAATGAGCAGTTCTTC	CATKWGRTNNEQFF
TRBV5-1	.	.	TRBJ1-3	TGCGCCAGCAGCTTGGAGCGACAGGCTGGAAACACCATATATTTT	CASSLERQAGNTIYF
TRBV19	.	.	TRBJ1-2	TGTGCCAGTAGGGGTAAGACAGGAGCCCCATCCCGCTATGGCTACACCTTC	CASRGKTGAPSRYGYTF
TRBV7-9	.	once	TRBJ2-7	TGTGCCAGCAGTCTAAACCGTTTCCCCCTCTCCTACGAGCAGTACTTC	CASSLNRFPLSYEQYF
TRBV4-3	.	.	TRBJ1-1	TGCGCCAGCAGCCAAGATGCGGGGTACACTGAAGCTTTCTTT	CASSQDAGYTEAFF
TRBV6-5	.	.	TRBJ1-2	TGTGCCAGCGCCGCGGGAGCTGCTAACTATGGCTACACCTTC	CASAAGAANYGYTF
TRBV7-2	TRBD2	.	TRBJ2-3	TGTGCCAGCAGACTAGCGGCTGGGGATACGCAGTATTTT	CASRLAAGDTQYF
TRBV13	TRBD2	.	TRBJ2-3	TGTGCCAGCAGCTCGACTGAAATAGCGGGGAACACAGATACGCAGTATTTT	CASSSTEIAGNTDTQYF
TRBV7-6	.	.	TRBJ1-3	TGTGCCAGCAGCCGCAGCGAAAACACCATATATTTT	CASSRSENTIYF